The 20 T cell receptor beta chains below were found in one sample sequenced in a study of cytomegalovirus exposure and HLA in healthy donors. 13 Jbeta primers and 60 Vbeta primers were used for the PCR. Measured with immunoSEQ multiplex PCR; TCRdb has only the in-frame clones, and not every one. This table has about 180,000 clones, 75% to 85% appearing once. Sequenced input: PBMCs. These receptors came from a woman in her twenties or thirties in good health and CMV-seropositive.

The chain combines TRBV4-2 with TRBJ2-1, with D perhaps TRBD1 (6 bases). The germline V and J ends were trimmed by 1 base and 4 bases, with 14 bases remaining between them. CDR3 size: 16 residues. Germline CDR1 is LGHNA and CDR2 is YNFKEQ. The CDR3 sequence is CASSQATGGHYNEQFF. DNA for the CDR3: TGTGCCAGCAGCCAAGCAACTGGGGGCCATTACAATGAGCAGTTCTTC.

This clone was counted a few times. The genes are TRBV7-2 and TRBJ2-1; 7 bases fit TRBD1. This CDR3 comprises 14 residues. Trimming at V came to 3 bases and at J to 5 bases, leaving 4 bases not matched to a gene. Germline V gene lookup returns CDR1 SGHTA and CDR2 FQGNSA. Written as DNA, the CDR3 is TGTGCCAGCAGCTTTGGACAGGCTAACAATGAGCAGTTCTTC. This translates into CASSFGQANNEQFF.

The chain is built from TRBV11-3 and TRBJ1-2; 11 positions agree with TRBD1. The CDR3 loop spans 14 amino acids. Germline V CDR1 and CDR2: SGHNT, YENEEA. Trimming cost V 6 bases and J 2 bases; bases outside gene matches: 2. CDR3 in amino acids: CASSRDRGNYGYTF. CDR3 nucleotides: TGTGCCAGCAGTAGGGACAGGGGGAACTATGGCTACACCTTC.

The CDR3 loop is CASSQSGEETQYF. In DNA form, the CDR3 reads TGCGCCAGCAGCCAATCAGGGGAAGAGACCCAGTACTTC. The chain links TRBV4-1 to TRBJ2-5; D may be TRBD1 (6 bases). The CDR3 is 13 amino acids. Germline V lookup: CDR1 MGHRA, CDR2 YSYEKL. V lost 2 bases, J lost 3 bases, and 7 bases lay in between.

This clone was recorded once. The chain has TRBV28 and TRBJ2-7; D gene unclear. CDR3 length equals 12 residues. CDR1 is MDHEN, CDR2 SYDVKM, per germline. Trimming took off 5 bases at V and 4 bases at J, with 9 bases between the two ends. DNA for the CDR3: TGTGCCAGCAGTCCGGTTGGTTACGAGCAGTACTTC. This sequence encodes CASSPVGYEQYF.

The V gene is TRBV9, the J gene TRBJ1-2; 8 positions match TRBD1. V shed 4 bases and J 1 base; nucleotides not matched to a gene: 9. Per the germline V gene, CDR1 is SGDLS and CDR2 is YYNGEE. This CDR3 contains 16 residues. The CDR3, as DNA: TGTGCCAGCAGCTCTCCGGACAGGGTAGATAACTATGGCTACACCTTC. Translated: CASSSPDRVDNYGYTF.

In this sample, this clone turned up once. This sequence joins TRBV19 and TRBJ2-4, with 10 bases lining up with TRBD1. Trimming at V came to 10 bases and at J to 0 bases, leaving 9 bases not matched to a gene. The CDR3 consists of 16 residues. Germline loops: CDR1 LNHDA, CDR2 SQIVND (reference sequence). CDR3 amino acids: CAIRQGAFPAKNIQYF. The CDR3 nucleotides are TGTGCCATTCGACAGGGGGCCTTTCCAGCCAAAAACATTCAGTACTTC.

The chain combines TRBV6-1 with TRBJ2-1; the match to TRBD1 covers 7 bases. Germline V gene sequence: CDR1 MNHNS, CDR2 SASEGT. V gave up 2 bases and J gave up 5 bases; unmatched junction bases: 9. CDR3 size: 16 residues. The CDR3 here is CASSEYRGLRDNEQFF. The CDR3 nucleotides are TGTGCCAGCAGTGAATACAGGGGTCTCAGGGACAATGAGCAGTTCTTC.

V is TRBV9 and J is TRBJ2-1; 8 nucleotides agree with TRBD2. Germline V gene data show CDR1 as SGDLS and CDR2 as YYNGEE. The CDR3 runs 16 residues. With V trimmed by 0 bases and J by 4 bases, 6 bases remained unmatched. The CDR3 nucleotides are TGTGCCAGCAGCGTAGATCAGCGGGGGTTTTACAATGAGCAGTTCTTC. Translation: CASSVDQRGFYNEQFF.

The V gene is TRBV15, the J gene TRBJ2-3; TRBD2 is a possible D gene (6 bases). Deletions cut 3 bases from V and 2 bases from J, with 18 bases between. This CDR3 spans 17 amino acids. The germline gives CDR1 LNHNV, CDR2 YYDKDF (reference sequence). The CDR3 reads CATSRGGTRGITDTQYF. DNA for the CDR3: TGTGCCACCAGCAGGGGGGGAACACGGGGGATCACAGATACGCAGTATTTT.

The rearrangement joins TRBV4-3 to TRBJ1-2; TRBD1 might be the D (5 bases). The CDR3 loop spans 16 amino acids. V was shortened by 0 bases and J by 5 bases, with 16 bases between the two germline ends. Germline loops: CDR1 LGHNA, CDR2 YSLEER. The CDR3 DNA reads TGCGCCAGCAGCCAAGATAGGCAGGGTAGTCCTTATGGCTACACCTTC. Its translation is CASSQDRQGSPYGYTF.

This sequence joins TRBV7-9 and TRBJ2-7; 8 bases agree with TRBD2. The CDR3 is made up of 13 amino acids. The V gene's germline CDR1 is SEHNR and CDR2 FQNEAQ (reference sequence). V trimming: 2 bases; J trimming: 5 bases; junction bases outside the gene matches: 2. The CDR3 loop is CASSLRGGNEQYF. CDR3 DNA: TGTGCCAGCAGCTTACGCGGGGGGAACGAGCAGTACTTC.

The chain has TRBV28 and TRBJ1-2; the D is unclear. The germline V and J ends were trimmed by 6 bases and 2 bases, with 10 bases remaining between them. There are 13 residues in the CDR3. Germline CDR1 is MDHEN and CDR2 is SYDVKM. This chain's CDR3 is CASSLNANYGYTF. The CDR3 coding sequence is TGTGCCAGCAGCCTCAATGCGAACTATGGCTACACCTTC.

The chain carries TRBV5-1 and TRBJ2-5; TRBD2 agrees at 7 bases. Germline V gene lookup returns CDR1 SGHRS and CDR2 YFSETQ. V lost 0 bases, J lost 1 base, and 6 bases stayed unmatched. CDR3 length: 16 residues. CDR3 loop: CASSLGGTNPQETQYF. CDR3 coding DNA: TGCGCCAGCAGCTTGGGGGGGACTAACCCCCAAGAGACCCAGTACTTC.

The chain has TRBV5-1 and TRBJ2-7; perhaps TRBD2 as D (5 bases). The CDR3 spans 18 residues. V dropped 0 bases and J dropped 1 base, with 20 bases sitting between them. Germline V lookup: CDR1 SGHRS, CDR2 YFSETQ. This chain's CDR3 is CASSLGLGSSKESYEQYF. The CDR3 nucleotides are TGCGCCAGCAGCTTGGGTCTGGGGAGTAGCAAGGAGTCCTACGAGCAGTACTTC.

This clone was recorded only once. V usage is TRBV19 and J usage is TRBJ2-1, with 9 bases matching TRBD2. This CDR3 is built from 16 residues. V lost 7 bases to trimming and J lost 5 bases; unmatched junction nucleotides: 12. Germline V gives CDR1 LNHDA, CDR2 SQIVND (reference sequence). CDR3 sequence: CASKTPARGGHNEQFF. The CDR3 nucleotides read TGTGCCAGTAAAACCCCCGCGCGGGGGGGACACAATGAGCAGTTCTTC. The full variable domain, rest sourced from reference TRBV19 and TRBJ2-1, is DGGITQSPKYLFRKEGQNVTLSCEQNLNHDAMYWYRQDPGQGLRLIYYSQIVNDFQKGDIAEGYSVSREKKESFPLTVTSAQKNPTAFYLCASKTPARGGHNEQFFGPGTRLTVL.

V usage is TRBV7-9 and J usage is TRBJ1-3, with a possible D match to TRBD1 (6 bases). The CDR3 totals 14 residues. The germline V and J ends were trimmed by 8 bases and 0 bases, with 11 bases remaining between them. Germline assignment: CDR1 SEHNR and CDR2 FQNEAQ (reference sequence). This CDR3 is CASAPDSSGNTIYF. The CDR3 DNA reads as TGTGCCAGCGCGCCGGACAGCTCTGGAAACACCATATATTTT.

The chain has TRBV10-1 and TRBJ1-3, with D possibly TRBD1 on 6 matching bases. Germline values: CDR1 WNHNN, CDR2 SYGVQD (reference sequence). The CDR3 covers 19 residues. Between the trimmed V and J ends, which lost 0 bases and 0 bases, there was a span of 18 bases. The CDR3 loop is CASSESYGQLIFSGNTIYF. The CDR3 coding sequence is TGCGCCAGCAGTGAGTCTTACGGACAGCTCATCTTCTCTGGAAACACCATATATTTT.

The V gene is TRBV10-3, the J gene TRBJ1-3, with D uncertain. The CDR3 contains 12 residues. Trimming removed 9 bases at V and 4 bases at J, with 10 bases between. Germline values: CDR1 ENHRY, CDR2 SYGVKD. CDR3 protein: CAIGGDGNTIYF. DNA for the CDR3: TGTGCCATTGGCGGAGACGGAAACACCATATATTTT.

The rearrangement links TRBV25-1 to TRBJ2-7; D is uncertain. The germline gives CDR1 MGHDK, CDR2 SYGVNS. V gave up 3 bases and J gave up 2 bases, with 8 bases separating them. The CDR3 has 13 residues. CDR3 region: CASSDGGTYEQYF. In nucleotides, the CDR3 is TGTGCCAGCAGTGACGGCGGAACCTACGAGCAGTACTTC.